This TCR beta chain stems from a study of T-cell reconstitution after alpha-beta-depleted transplantation in children. The germline V gene encodes CDR1 ENHRY and CDR2 SYGVKD. CDR3 size: 13 residues. V lost 3 bases and J 4 bases, leaving 7 bases between the germline ends. Study-level results: Several patients had high TCRbeta diversity at day 60; it came from surviving recipient T cells and thymic progenitors. About two months after transplant, alpha-beta T cells reportedly came from several hundred expanded graft clones.

Preparing the TCRbeta library involved the use of unique molecular identifiers. TCRdb re-called the PCR reads through MiXCR, storing one row per CDR3 protein. The sample has hundreds of thousands of distinct CDR3 sequences, 20% to 30% seen once; the top ten hold 2% to 3%. About this clonotype itself: Its cognate antigen is unknown.

The TCR was taken from a girl aged 2-10 years with Fanconi anemia, due to receive a stem cell transplant. Sequencing was performed on PBMCs, taken before TCRalphabeta/CD19-depleted stem cell transplant. The rearrangement joins TRBV10-3 to TRBJ2-1, with D possibly matching TRBD1 (5 bases). Written as DNA, the CDR3 is TGTGCCATCAGTGACCCAGGGTACAATGAGCAGTTCTTC. Translated: CAISDPGYNEQFF.